This passage covers 6 T cell receptor beta chains from one sample sequenced in a study of blood T cell repertoires in COVID-19. The data were produced by immunoSEQ multiplex PCR, yet TCRdb's version contains in-frame clones alone and is incomplete. The sample lists more than 200,000 clones; more than 85% were seen once. Sequenced: peripheral blood. These receptors were taken from a woman in her sixties with COVID-19, enrolled during active disease.

The V and J genes are TRBV24-1 and TRBJ2-2, with D tentatively TRBD2 (5 bases). V lost 3 bases to trimming and J lost 4 bases, with 11 bases between them. The germline V gene encodes CDR1 KGHDR and CDR2 SFDVKD. The CDR3 sequence is 15 residues long. The CDR3 sequence is CATSDPTRSTGELFF. CDR3 DNA sequence: TGTGCCACCAGTGATCCAACTAGGAGCACCGGGGAGCTGTTTTTT.

The chain is built from TRBV29-1 and TRBJ1-2; a weak D match, TRBD1 (6 bases). V lost 4 bases, J lost 7 bases, and 16 bases lay in between. Germline V CDR1 and CDR2: SQVTM, ANQGSEA. The CDR3 consists of 13 residues. CDR3 in DNA: TGCAGCGTTGGCTTTGGGGGGGCTAGTGGCTACACCTTC. This encodes CSVGFGGASGYTF.

The V gene is TRBV3-1 (or the pseudogene TRBV3-2), the J gene TRBJ1-3, with TRBD1 as a possible D gene (5 bases). The CDR3 runs to 16 residues. Germline lookup yields CDR1 LGHDT and CDR2 YNNKEL (reference sequence). Trimming took off 1 base at V and 2 bases at J, with 12 bases between the two ends. The CDR3 nucleotides read TGTGCCAGCAGCCAAGGGAGGGGACGGCCTGGAAACACCATATATTTT. This sequence encodes CASSQGRGRPGNTIYF.

The rearrangement uses TRBV9 and TRBJ2-2; D ambiguous. Germline V CDR1 and CDR2: SGDLS, YYNGEE. This CDR3 comprises 14 residues. Trimming pared 0 bases from V and 6 bases from J, leaving 9 bases between. Here the CDR3 reads CASSVDAPAGELFF. CDR3 nucleotides: TGTGCCAGCAGCGTAGATGCCCCGGCCGGGGAGCTGTTTTTT. Using reference TRBV9 and TRBJ2-2 for the parts outside the CDR3, the full variable domain is DSGVTQTPKHLITATGQRVTLRCSPRSGDLSVYWYQQSLDQGLQFLIQYYNGEERAKGNILERFSAQQFPDLHSELNLSSLELGDSALYFCASSVDAPAGELFFGEGSRLTVL.

The chain uses TRBV27 and TRBJ2-4, with 8 bases fitting TRBD1. Germline V gene sequence: CDR1 MNHEY, CDR2 SMNVEV (reference sequence). V shed 4 bases, J shed 3 bases, and the junction held 11 bases outside the gene matches. This CDR3 region has 17 residues. The CDR3 DNA reads as TGTGCCAGCAGTTGGTCCGGCAGGGGGCTCGACAAAAACATTCAGTACTTC. It is translated as CASSWSGRGLDKNIQYF.

CDR3 sequence (DNA): TGTGCCAGCAGCTTAAATGCGGGAGCCGGGTACAATGAGCAGTTCTTC. It is translated as CASSLNAGAGYNEQFF. This chain links TRBV7-3 with TRBJ2-1, with TRBD2 matching over 7 bases. Trimming took 1 base from V and 4 from J; bases not matched to a gene: 7. CDR1 and CDR2 from the germline V gene are SGHTA and FQGTGA. The CDR3 is 16 amino acids.